This T cell receptor beta chain originates from a study of siplizumab effects on memory and regulatory T cells. The data were produced by immunoSEQ multiplex PCR, yet TCRdb's version contains in-frame clones alone and is incomplete. This sample yields some 110,000 clones, of which 90% to 95% are seen a single time; about 0.32% belongs to the top ten. Overall study results and limits: The average Treg-derived proportion among mappable alloreactive CD4+ clones was 68.8% with siplizumab versus more than 25% in controls.

Points on this clone: Its cognate antigen is unknown.

The V gene end was trimmed by 0 bases and the J gene end by 5 bases; junction bases not matched to a gene: 10. Per germline, CDR1 SGHRS and CDR2 YFSETQ. The CDR3 spans 17 residues. This TCR derives from a human donor in good health. The genes are TRBV5-1 and TRBJ2-5; 10 nucleotides align to TRBD2. The sequenced material came from CD4+ T cells sorted from blood. Here the CDR3 reads CASSLAPAGGPGETQYF. CDR3 DNA: TGCGCCAGCAGCTTGGCCCCAGCGGGAGGGCCTGGTGAGACCCAGTACTTC.